This TCR beta chain was observed in a study of shared clonotypes between healthy human individuals. V gave up 0 bases and J gave up 0 bases, with 12 bases separating them. This CDR3 is built from 17 residues. CDR1 LNHDA and CDR2 SQIVND come from the germline V gene (reference sequence). Sequenced by immunoSEQ multiplex PCR; TCRdb stores in-frame clones only, minus some. The sample records about 2.1 million clones, 85% to 95% being singletons. Positive CCR7 selection of CD45RO-negative cells yielded the naive CD8 cells, and terminally differentiated effector memory CD45RA+ cells were excluded. Donation came from healthy HIV-negative adults that had no recent acute infections or vaccinations.

The sequenced sample consisted of naive CD8+ T cells from PBMCs. The receptor comes from a man between 18 and 35 years old in good health. Some clones in this sample may be carry-over from other donors' samples. The J gene is TRBJ2-1, the V gene TRBV19, with unresolved D. The CDR3 nucleotides are TGTGCCAGTAGTATAGACTTCCAGCAAAGCTCCTACAATGAGCAGTTCTTC. Protein sequence: CASSIDFQQSSYNEQFF.